This TCR beta chain appears in the sequencing data of a study of CD8 T cells in ankylosing spondylitis. TCRdb ran MiXCR on the 5' RACE reads and lists one entry per CDR3 protein. In the table there are over 25,000 distinct CDR3 sequences, over 7% of which are singletons. Notes on the study in general: The authors reported significant enrichment of disease-linked clones in matched ankylosing spondylitis synovial fluid.

CDR3 length: 13 residues. Germline-derived CDR1 and CDR2 are SGHTA and FQGNSA. Trimming removed 2 bases at V and 3 bases at J, with 8 bases between. A note on this clonotype: Its matching antigen is unknown.

The sequenced sample consisted of blood. The receptor comes from a male donor with ankylosing spondylitis or in good health (not recorded which). The chain is built from TRBV7-2 and TRBJ2-7; D not certain. CDR3 sequence reads: CASSLPGGYEQYF. As DNA, the CDR3 is TGTGCCAGCAGCTTACCGGGTGGCTACGAGCAGTACTTC.